Each of the 9 T cell receptor beta chains below was sequenced from the same sample in a study of blood T cell repertoires in COVID-19. The data were produced by immunoSEQ multiplex PCR, yet TCRdb's version contains in-frame clones alone and is incomplete. The table lists 70,000 or so clones, 70% to 90% of them singletons. Sequenced: peripheral blood. These receptors were taken from a middle-aged man with COVID-19, enrolled during active disease.

The chain combines TRBV29-1 with TRBJ2-3, with 12 bases fitting TRBD2. The CDR3 runs 14 residues. Trimming removed 4 bases from V and 6 bases from J; junction bases left unmatched: 5. Per germline, CDR1 SQVTM and CDR2 ANQGSEA. Here the CDR3 reads CSVAGLAGKDTQYF. The CDR3 bases are TGCAGCGTTGCCGGACTAGCGGGGAAGGATACGCAGTATTTT.

This clone showed up just a few times. The V gene is TRBV27, the J gene TRBJ1-1; D unresolved. Trimming took off 5 bases at V and 1 base at J, with 23 bases between the two ends. CDR1 is MNHEY and CDR2 is SMNVEV in the germline V gene (reference sequence). The CDR3 is 18 residues long. CDR3 nucleotide sequence: TGTGCCAGCAGTCTCGGGAGAGCCCGGGGTTGGGGGAACACTGAAGCTTTCTTT. Amino acid sequence: CASSLGRARGWGNTEAFF.

The chain uses TRBV28 and TRBJ1-1, with TRBD1 matching 10 bases. This CDR3 contains 13 residues. V trimming: 5 bases; J trimming: 10 bases; junction bases outside the gene matches: 7. The germline CDR1 and CDR2 sequences are MDHEN and SYDVKM. This CDR3 is CASSRLTGGPAFF. The CDR3 DNA is TGTGCCAGCAGTAGACTGACAGGGGGCCCAGCTTTCTTT.

The chain carries TRBV4-1 and TRBJ2-5, with 8 bases identical to TRBD1. J was trimmed by 4 bases and V by 2 bases; bases with no gene match: 9. The germline V gene encodes CDR1 MGHRA and CDR2 YSYEKL. This CDR3 contains 16 residues. CDR3 nucleotide sequence: TGCGCCAGCAGCCAACCTCTAAGAGACAGGGGAGAGACCCAGTACTTC. Encoded protein: CASSQPLRDRGETQYF.

The rearrangement links TRBV19 to TRBJ1-2, with 7 bases fitting TRBD1. This CDR3 region has 16 residues. J lost 0 bases, V lost 1 base, and 5 bases had no gene match. The germline V gene encodes CDR1 LNHDA and CDR2 SQIVND (reference sequence). CDR3 sequence: CASSIVGTAANYGYTF. DNA for the CDR3: TGTGCCAGTAGTATAGTTGGGACAGCAGCTAACTATGGCTACACCTTC.

The rearrangement joins TRBV6-1 to TRBJ1-5; 7 nucleotides match TRBD1. The ends lost 2 bases at V and 6 bases at J; junction bases unmatched: 10. The germline V gene encodes CDR1 MNHNS and CDR2 SASEGT. The CDR3 loop spans 16 amino acids. CDR3 coding DNA: TGTGCCAGCAGTGAACCGTACCGACAGGGCAGTCAGCCCCAGCATTTT. It translates to CASSEPYRQGSQPQHF.

The J gene is TRBJ2-5, the V gene TRBV30, with 7 bases lining up with TRBD1. This CDR3 comprises 14 residues. Germline lookup yields CDR1 GTSNPN and CDR2 SVGIG (reference sequence). Trimming cost V 2 bases and J 2 bases; bases outside gene matches: 5. The CDR3 loop reads CAWSPRQGQETQYF. CDR3 coding DNA: TGTGCCTGGAGTCCAAGACAGGGACAAGAGACCCAGTACTTC.

The V call is TRBV10-1, the J call TRBJ2-2, with D perhaps TRBD1 (5 bases). Germline loops: CDR1 WNHNN, CDR2 SYGVQD (reference sequence). V was shortened by 6 bases and J by 7 bases, with 12 bases between the two germline ends. This CDR3 has 13 residues. The CDR3 DNA reads TGCGCCAGCAGGCAGGGAAATCACGGGGAGCTGTTTTTT. Its translation: CASRQGNHGELFF.

The rearrangement joins TRBV6-5 to TRBJ2-4, with 10 bases that match TRBD1. This CDR3 has 15 amino acids. V gave up 5 bases and J gave up 8 bases; unmatched junction bases: 9. The germline V gene has CDR1 MNHEY and CDR2 SVGAGI. The CDR3 loop is CASSTSGTGEYIQYF. The CDR3 DNA reads TGTGCCAGCAGTACTTCCGGGACAGGGGAGTACATTCAGTACTTC.